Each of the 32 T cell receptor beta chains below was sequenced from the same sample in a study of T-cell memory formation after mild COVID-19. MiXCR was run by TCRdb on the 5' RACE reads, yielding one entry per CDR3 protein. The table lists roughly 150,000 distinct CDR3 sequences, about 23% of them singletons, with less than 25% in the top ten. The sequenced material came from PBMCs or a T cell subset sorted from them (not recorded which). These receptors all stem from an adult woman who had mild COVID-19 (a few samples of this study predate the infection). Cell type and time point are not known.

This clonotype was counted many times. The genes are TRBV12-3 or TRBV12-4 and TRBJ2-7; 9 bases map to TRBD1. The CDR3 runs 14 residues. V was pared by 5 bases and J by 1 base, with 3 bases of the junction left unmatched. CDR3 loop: CASSPGTGSYEQYF. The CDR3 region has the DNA TGTGCCAGCAGTCCCGGGACAGGGTCCTACGAGCAGTACTTC.

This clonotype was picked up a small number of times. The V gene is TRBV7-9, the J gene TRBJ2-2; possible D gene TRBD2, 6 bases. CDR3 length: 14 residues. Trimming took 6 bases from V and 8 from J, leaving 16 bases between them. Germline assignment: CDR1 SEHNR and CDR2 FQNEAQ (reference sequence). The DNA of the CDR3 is TGTGCCAGCAGTTCCCCGGGAGCACGGGGGGAGCTGTTTTTT. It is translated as CASSSPGARGELFF.

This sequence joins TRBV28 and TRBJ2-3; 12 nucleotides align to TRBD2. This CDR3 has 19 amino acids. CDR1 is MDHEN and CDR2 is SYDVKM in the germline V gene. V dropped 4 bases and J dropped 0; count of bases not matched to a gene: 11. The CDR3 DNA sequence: TGTGCCAGCAGTTCAATCCCTAGGACTAGCGGGACTAGCACAGATACGCAGTATTTT. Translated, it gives CASSSIPRTSGTSTDTQYF.

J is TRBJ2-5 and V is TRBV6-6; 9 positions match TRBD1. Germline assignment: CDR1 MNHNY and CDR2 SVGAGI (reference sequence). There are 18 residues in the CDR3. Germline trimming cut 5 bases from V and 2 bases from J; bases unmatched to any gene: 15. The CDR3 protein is CASSTWLWDRDGQETQYF. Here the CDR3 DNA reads TGTGCCAGCAGTACATGGCTATGGGACAGGGACGGGCAAGAGACCCAGTACTTC.

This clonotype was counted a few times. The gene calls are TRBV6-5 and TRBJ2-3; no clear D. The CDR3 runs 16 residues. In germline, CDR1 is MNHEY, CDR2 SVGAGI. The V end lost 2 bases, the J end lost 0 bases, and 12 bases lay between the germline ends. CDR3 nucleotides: TGTGCCAGCAGTTACATGGGCCGATCTAGCACAGATACGCAGTATTTT. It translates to CASSYMGRSSTDTQYF.

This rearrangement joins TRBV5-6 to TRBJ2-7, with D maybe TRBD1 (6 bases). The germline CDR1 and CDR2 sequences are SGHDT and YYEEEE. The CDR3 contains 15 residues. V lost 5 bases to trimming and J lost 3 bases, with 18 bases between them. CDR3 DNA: TGTGCCAGCAGATCGGACAGCGCTGAGGGCTACGAGCAGTACTTC. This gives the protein CASRSDSAEGYEQYF.

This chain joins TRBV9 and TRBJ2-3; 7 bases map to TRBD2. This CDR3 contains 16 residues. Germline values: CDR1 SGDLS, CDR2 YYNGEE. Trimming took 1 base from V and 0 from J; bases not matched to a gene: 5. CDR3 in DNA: TGTGCCAGCAGCGTATGGAGCGGGGATAGCACAGATACGCAGTATTTT. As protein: CASSVWSGDSTDTQYF.

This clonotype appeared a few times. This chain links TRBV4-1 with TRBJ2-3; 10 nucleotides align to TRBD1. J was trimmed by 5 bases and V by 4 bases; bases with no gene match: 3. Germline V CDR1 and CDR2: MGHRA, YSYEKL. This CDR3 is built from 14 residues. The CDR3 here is CASSPTGGRDTQYF. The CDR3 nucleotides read TGCGCCAGCAGCCCGACAGGGGGCAGAGATACGCAGTATTTT.

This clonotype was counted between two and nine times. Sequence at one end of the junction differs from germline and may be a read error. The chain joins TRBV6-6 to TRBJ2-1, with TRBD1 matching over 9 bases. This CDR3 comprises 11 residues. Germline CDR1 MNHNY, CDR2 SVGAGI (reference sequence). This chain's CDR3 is CASSYGQGKGF. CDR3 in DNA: TGTGCCAGCAGTTACGGACAGGGGAAGGGTTTC.

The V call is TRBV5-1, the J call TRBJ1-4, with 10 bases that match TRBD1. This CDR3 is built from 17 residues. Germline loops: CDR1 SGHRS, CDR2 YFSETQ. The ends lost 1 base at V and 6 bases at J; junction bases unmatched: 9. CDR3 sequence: CASSLIGPGTGDEKLFF. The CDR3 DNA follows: TGCGCCAGCAGCTTGATCGGGCCCGGGACAGGGGATGAAAAACTGTTTTTT.

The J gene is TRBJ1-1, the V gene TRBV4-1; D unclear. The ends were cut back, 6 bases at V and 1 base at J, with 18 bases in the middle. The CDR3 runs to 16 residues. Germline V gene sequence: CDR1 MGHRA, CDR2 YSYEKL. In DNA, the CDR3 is TGCGCCAGCAGTCCTGGGCCTTACCGGCCGAACACTGAAGCTTTCTTT. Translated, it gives CASSPGPYRPNTEAFF.

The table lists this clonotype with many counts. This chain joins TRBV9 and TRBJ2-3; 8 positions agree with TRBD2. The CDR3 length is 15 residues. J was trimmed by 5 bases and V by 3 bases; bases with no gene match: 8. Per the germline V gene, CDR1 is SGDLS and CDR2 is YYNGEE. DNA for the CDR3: TGTGCCAGCAGCGCCCTGGGACTAGTCCAAGATACGCAGTATTTT. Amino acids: CASSALGLVQDTQYF.

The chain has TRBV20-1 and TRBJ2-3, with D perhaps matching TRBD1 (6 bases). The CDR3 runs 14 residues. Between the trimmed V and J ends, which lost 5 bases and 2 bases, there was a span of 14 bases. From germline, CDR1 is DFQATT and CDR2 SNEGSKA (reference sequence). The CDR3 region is CSADPGHYTDTQYF. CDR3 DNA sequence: TGCAGTGCTGACCCGGGACACTACACAGATACGCAGTATTTT.

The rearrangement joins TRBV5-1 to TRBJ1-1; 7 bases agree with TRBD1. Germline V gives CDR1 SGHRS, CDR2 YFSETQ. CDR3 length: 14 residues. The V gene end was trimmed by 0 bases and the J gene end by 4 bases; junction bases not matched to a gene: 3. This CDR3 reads CASSLEGGSTEAFF. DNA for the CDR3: TGCGCCAGCAGCTTGGAAGGGGGCAGCACTGAAGCTTTCTTT. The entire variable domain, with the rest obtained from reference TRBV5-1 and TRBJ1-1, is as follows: KAGVTQTPRYLIKTRGQQVTLSCSPISGHRSVSWYQQTPGQGLQFLFEYFSETQRNKGNFPGRFSGRQFSNSRSEMNVSTLELGDSALYLCASSLEGGSTEAFFGQGTRLTVV.

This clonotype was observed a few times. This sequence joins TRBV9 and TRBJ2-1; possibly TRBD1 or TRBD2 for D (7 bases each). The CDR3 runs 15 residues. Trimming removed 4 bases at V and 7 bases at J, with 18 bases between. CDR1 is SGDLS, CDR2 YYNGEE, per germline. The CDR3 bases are TGTGCCAGCAGCCCAGGGGGGGCGCTCCGGAATGAGCAGTTCTTC. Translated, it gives CASSPGGALRNEQFF.

The CDR3 region is CASSGPGRSSYNEQFF. CDR3 sequence (DNA): TGTGCCAGCAGTGGTCCCGGAAGGAGCTCCTACAATGAGCAGTTCTTC. V gene TRBV12-3 or TRBV12-4 combines with J gene TRBJ2-1; D ambiguous. The CDR3 consists of 16 residues. V was clipped by 5 bases and J by 0 bases, with 14 bases between them.

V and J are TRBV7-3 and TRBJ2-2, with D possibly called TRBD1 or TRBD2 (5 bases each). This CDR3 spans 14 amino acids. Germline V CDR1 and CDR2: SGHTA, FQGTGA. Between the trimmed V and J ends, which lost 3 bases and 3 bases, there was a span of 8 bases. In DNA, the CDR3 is TGTGCCAGCAGCTTGGGACCGCACACCGGGGAGCTGTTTTTT. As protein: CASSLGPHTGELFF.

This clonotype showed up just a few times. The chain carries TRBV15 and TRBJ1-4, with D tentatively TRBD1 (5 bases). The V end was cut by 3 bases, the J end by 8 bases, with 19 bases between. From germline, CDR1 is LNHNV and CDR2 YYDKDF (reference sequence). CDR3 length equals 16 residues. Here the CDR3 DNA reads TGTGCCACCAGCAGGGAACATTCTGGGACGGGAGAAAAACTGTTTTTT. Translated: CATSREHSGTGEKLFF.

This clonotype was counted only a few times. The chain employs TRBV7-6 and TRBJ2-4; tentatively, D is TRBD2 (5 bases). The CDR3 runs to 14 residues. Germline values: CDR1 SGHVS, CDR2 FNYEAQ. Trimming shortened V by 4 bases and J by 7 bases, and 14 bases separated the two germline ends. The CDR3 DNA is TGTGCCAGCAGCTCGGGCCTGGGAGTTAACATTCAGTACTTC. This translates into CASSSGLGVNIQYF.

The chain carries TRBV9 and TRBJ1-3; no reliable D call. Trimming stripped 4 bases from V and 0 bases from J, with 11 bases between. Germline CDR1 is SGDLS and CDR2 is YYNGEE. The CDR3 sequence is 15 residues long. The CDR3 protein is CASSPLGFSGNTIYF. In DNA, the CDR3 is TGTGCCAGCAGCCCCCTGGGGTTCTCTGGAAACACCATATATTTT.

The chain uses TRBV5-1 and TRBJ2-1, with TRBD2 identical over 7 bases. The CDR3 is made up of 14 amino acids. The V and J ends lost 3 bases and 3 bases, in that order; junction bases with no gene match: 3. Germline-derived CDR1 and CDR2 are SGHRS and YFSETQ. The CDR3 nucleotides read TGCGCCAGCAGCTCGGGGGGAGGCTACAATGAGCAGTTCTTC. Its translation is CASSSGGGYNEQFF.

The CDR3 loop reads CASSTRLAGSYEQYF. In DNA, the CDR3 is TGTGCCAGCAGCACAAGACTAGCGGGTAGCTACGAGCAGTACTTC. This chain joins TRBV7-2 and TRBJ2-7; TRBD2 matches 10 bases. CDR3 length equals 15 residues. V gave up 5 bases and J gave up 3 bases; unmatched junction bases: 7. The V gene's germline CDR1 is SGHTA and CDR2 FQGNSA.

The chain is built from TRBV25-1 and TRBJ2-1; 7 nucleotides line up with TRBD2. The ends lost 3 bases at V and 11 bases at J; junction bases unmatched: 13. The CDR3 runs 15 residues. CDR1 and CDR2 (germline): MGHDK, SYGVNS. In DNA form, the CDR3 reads TGTGCCAGCAGTGATAGCGGGCTGATTGGGGGGAAGCAGTTCTTC. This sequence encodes CASSDSGLIGGKQFF.

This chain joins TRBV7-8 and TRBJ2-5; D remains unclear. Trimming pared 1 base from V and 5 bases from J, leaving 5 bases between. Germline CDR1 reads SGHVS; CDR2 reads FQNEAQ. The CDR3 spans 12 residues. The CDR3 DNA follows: TGTGCCAGCAGCTTAGATCCGGAGACCCAGTACTTC. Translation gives CASSLDPETQYF.

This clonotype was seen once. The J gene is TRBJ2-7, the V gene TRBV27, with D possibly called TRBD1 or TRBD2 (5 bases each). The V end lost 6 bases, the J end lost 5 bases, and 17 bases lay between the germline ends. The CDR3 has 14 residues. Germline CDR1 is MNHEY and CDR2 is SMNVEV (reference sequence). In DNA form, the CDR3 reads TGTGCCAGCAGCCCCGCCGCTGGGGGAAACGAGCAGTACTTC. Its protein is CASSPAAGGNEQYF.

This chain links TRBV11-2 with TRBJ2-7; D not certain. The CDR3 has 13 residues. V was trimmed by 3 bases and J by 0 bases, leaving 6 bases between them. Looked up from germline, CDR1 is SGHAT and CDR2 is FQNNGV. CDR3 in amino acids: CASSFRASYEQYF. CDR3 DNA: TGTGCCAGCAGCTTTCGGGCCTCCTACGAGCAGTACTTC. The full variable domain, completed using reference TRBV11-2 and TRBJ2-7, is EAGVAQSPRYKIIEKRQSVAFWCNPISGHATLYWYQQILGQGPKLLIQFQNNGVVDDSQLPKDRFSAERLKGVDSTLKIQPAKLEDSAVYLCASSFRASYEQYFGPGTRLTVT.

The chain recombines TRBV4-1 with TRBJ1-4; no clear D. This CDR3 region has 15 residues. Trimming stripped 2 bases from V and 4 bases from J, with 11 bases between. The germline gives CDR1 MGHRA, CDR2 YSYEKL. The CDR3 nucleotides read TGCGCCAGCAGCCAACGCCAGGCCCATAATGAAAAACTGTTTTTT. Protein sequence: CASSQRQAHNEKLFF.

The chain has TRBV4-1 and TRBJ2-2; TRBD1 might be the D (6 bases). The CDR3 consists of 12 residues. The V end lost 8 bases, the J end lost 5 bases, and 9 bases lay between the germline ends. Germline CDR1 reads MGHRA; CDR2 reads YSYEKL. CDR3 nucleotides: TGCGCCAGCTTAACAGGGACCGGGGAGCTGTTTTTT. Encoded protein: CASLTGTGELFF.

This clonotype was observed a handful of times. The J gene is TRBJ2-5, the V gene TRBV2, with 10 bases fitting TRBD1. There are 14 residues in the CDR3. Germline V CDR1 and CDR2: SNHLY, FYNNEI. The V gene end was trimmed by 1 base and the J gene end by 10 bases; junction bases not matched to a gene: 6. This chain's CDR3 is CASSEDLGQGDQYF. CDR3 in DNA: TGTGCCAGCAGTGAAGATCTTGGACAGGGGGACCAGTACTTC.

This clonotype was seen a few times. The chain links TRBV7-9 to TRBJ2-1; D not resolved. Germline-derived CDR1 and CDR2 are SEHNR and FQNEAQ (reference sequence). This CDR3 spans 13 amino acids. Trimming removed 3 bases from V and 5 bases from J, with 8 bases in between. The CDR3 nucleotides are TGTGCCAGCAGCTTGGACGCCAACAATGAGCAGTTCTTC. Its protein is CASSLDANNEQFF.

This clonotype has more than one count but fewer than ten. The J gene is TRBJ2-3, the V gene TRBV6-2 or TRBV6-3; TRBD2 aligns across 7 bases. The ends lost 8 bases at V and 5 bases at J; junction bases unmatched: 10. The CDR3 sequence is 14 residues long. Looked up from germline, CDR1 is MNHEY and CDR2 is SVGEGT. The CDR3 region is CASGPTSLRDTQYF. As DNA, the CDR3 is TGTGCCAGCGGCCCGACTAGCTTGAGAGATACGCAGTATTTT.

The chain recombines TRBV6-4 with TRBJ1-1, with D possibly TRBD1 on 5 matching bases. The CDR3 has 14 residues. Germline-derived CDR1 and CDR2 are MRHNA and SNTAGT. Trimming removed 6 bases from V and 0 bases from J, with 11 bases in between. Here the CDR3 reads CASRRDYMNTEAFF. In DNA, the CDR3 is TGTGCCAGCAGAAGGGACTACATGAACACTGAAGCTTTCTTT.